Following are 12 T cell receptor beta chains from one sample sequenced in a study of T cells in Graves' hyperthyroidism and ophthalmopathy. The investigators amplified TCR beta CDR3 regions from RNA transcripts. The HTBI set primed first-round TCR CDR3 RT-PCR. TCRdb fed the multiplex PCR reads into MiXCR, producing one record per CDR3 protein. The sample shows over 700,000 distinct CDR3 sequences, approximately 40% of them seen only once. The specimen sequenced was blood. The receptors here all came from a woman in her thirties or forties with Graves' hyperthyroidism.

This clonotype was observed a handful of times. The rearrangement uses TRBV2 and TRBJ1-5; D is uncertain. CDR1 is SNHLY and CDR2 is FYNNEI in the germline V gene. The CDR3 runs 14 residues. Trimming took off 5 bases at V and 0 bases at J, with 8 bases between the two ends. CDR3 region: CASSYTYSNQPQHF. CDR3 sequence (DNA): TGTGCCAGCAGTTACACTTATAGCAATCAGCCCCAGCATTTT.

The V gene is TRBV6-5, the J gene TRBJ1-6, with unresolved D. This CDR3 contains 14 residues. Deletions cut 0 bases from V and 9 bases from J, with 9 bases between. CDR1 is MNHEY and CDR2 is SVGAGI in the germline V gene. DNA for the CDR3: TGTGCCAGCAGTTACTCGATACCCCCTTCACCCCTCCACTTT. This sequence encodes CASSYSIPPSPLHF.

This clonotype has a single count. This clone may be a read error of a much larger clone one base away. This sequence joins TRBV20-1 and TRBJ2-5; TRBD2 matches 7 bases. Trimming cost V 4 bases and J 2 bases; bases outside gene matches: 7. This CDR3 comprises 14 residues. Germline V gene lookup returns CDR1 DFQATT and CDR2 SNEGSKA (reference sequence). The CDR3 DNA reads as TGCAGTGCTAAGCGGGGTCCTCCACAAGAGACCCAGTACTTC. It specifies CSAKRGPPQETQYF.

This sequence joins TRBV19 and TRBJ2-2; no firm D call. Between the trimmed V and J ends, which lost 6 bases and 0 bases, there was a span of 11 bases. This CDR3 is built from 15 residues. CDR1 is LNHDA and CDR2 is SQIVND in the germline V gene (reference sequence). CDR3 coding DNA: TGTGCCAGTAGATCAGTTAGGGCGAACACCGGGGAGCTGTTTTTT. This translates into CASRSVRANTGELFF.

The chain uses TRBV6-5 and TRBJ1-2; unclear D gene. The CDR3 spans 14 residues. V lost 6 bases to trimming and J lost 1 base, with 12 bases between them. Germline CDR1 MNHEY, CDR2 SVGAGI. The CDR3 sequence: CASRADSGNYGYTF. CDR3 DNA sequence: TGTGCCAGCAGGGCCGACTCTGGTAACTATGGCTACACCTTC.

Here the CDR3 reads CASSRDSRREQYF. DNA for the CDR3: TGTGCCAGCAGTCGGGACTCACGGCGGGAGCAGTACTTC. The chain links TRBV9 to TRBJ2-7, with D possibly TRBD2 on 6 matching bases. The CDR3 consists of 13 residues. V dropped 5 bases and J dropped 7 bases, with 16 bases sitting between them. Germline assignment: CDR1 SGDLS and CDR2 YYNGEE.

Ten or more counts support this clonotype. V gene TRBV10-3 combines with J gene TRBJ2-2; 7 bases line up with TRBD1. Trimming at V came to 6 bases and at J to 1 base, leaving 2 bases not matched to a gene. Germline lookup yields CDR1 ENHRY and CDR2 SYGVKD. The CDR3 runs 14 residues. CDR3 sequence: CAIRRTGNTGELFF. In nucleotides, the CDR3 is TGTGCCATCAGAAGGACAGGGAACACCGGGGAGCTGTTTTTT.

The CDR3: CATSRAQAGGYGYTF. Here the CDR3 DNA reads TGTGCCACCAGCAGAGCTCAGGCAGGGGGCTATGGCTACACCTTC. V is TRBV15 and J is TRBJ1-2; 7 nucleotides agree with TRBD1. Germline V gene data show CDR1 as LNHNV and CDR2 as YYDKDF (reference sequence). The CDR3 totals 15 residues. The V gene end was trimmed by 1 base and the J gene end by 4 bases; junction bases not matched to a gene: 6.

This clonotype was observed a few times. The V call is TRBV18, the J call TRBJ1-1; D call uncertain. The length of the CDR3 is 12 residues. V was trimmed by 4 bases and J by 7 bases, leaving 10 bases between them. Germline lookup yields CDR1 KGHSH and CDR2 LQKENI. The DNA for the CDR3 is TGTGCCAGCTCACTGGACGGAAGTGAAGCTTTCTTT. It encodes CASSLDGSEAFF.

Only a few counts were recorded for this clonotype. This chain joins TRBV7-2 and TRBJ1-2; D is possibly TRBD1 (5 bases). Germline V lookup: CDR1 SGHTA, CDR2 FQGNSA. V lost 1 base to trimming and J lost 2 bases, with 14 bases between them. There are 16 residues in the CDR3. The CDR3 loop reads CASSLVYSGDNYGYTF. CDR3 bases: TGTGCCAGCAGCTTAGTTTATTCTGGGGACAACTATGGCTACACCTTC.

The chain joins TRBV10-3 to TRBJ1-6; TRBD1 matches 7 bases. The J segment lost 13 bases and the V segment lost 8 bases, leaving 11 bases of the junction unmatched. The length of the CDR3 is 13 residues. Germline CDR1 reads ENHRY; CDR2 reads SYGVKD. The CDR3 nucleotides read TGTGCCATCCGAGACAGGGAGAATCAGCCCCTCCACTTT. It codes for CAIRDRENQPLHF.

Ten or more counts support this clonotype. The CDR3, as DNA: TGCAGCGTTGCCTGGACAGGTAGGAACACTGAAGCTTTCTTT. Protein: CSVAWTGRNTEAFF. The chain is built from TRBV29-1 and TRBJ1-1; 7 nucleotides agree with TRBD1. The CDR3 length is 14 residues. The junction had 6 bases not matched to a gene; V was cut back by 4 bases and J by 1 base. Germline V gene lookup returns CDR1 SQVTM and CDR2 ANQGSEA.